These 2 T cell receptor beta chains share one sample of origin, sequenced in a study of regulatory T cells in long-lasting Graves disease. Time point described: newly diagnosed GD, antithyroid drugs for less than 3 months. TCR sequences were obtained from RNA taken from PBMCs. Arm-PCR with iRepertoire HTBI primers amplified the CDR3 regions for these TCR beta libraries. TCRdb fed the multiplex PCR reads into MiXCR, producing one record per CDR3 protein. The sample lists hundreds of thousands of distinct CDR3 sequences; about 16% were seen once. The sample was also linked to a second study, of T cells in Graves' hyperthyroidism and ophthalmopathy.

Material: peripheral blood mononuclear cells (PBMCs), obtained at new diagnosis, from a patient treated with antithyroid drugs. Receptors were obtained from a young woman with Graves disease.

This clonotype was found many times. This chain connects TRBV20-1 to TRBJ1-1; D possibly corresponds to TRBD1 (6 bases). Germline CDR1 is DFQATT and CDR2 is SNEGSKA (reference sequence). The V end lost 2 bases, the J end lost 4 bases, and 14 bases lay between the germline ends. The CDR3 totals 14 residues. The CDR3 sequence is CSARKTRGGTEAFF. The CDR3 region has the DNA TGCAGTGCTAGAAAGACCAGGGGTGGCACTGAAGCTTTCTTT.

The table lists this clonotype with many counts. V and J are TRBV6-1 and TRBJ2-5; the D gene is possibly TRBD2 (6 bases). With 5 bases removed from V and 3 bases from J, the gap between germline ends came to 28 bases. CDR3 length: 19 amino acids. Germline V gene sequence: CDR1 MNHNS, CDR2 SASEGT. The chain's CDR3 is CASSPPGLFVADFKETQYF. Here the CDR3 DNA reads TGTGCCAGCAGTCCCCCGGGACTTTTTGTGGCTGACTTTAAAGAGACCCAGTACTTC.